The 29 T cell receptor beta chains listed next were all sequenced from one sample in a study of blood T cell repertoires in COVID-19. Sequencing was performed with immunoSEQ multiplex PCR; in TCRdb, only in-frame clones are kept and a portion is missing. Here the sample spans hundreds of thousands of clones, around nine tenths being singletons. The sequencing input was PBMCs or T cells enriched from blood (not recorded which). The receptors were gathered from a woman in her forties or fifties who had recovered from COVID-19.

The chain combines TRBV2 with TRBJ1-5; 8 bases are a match to TRBD1. Germline CDR1 SNHLY, CDR2 FYNNEI. V was clipped by 10 bases and J by 4 bases; unmatched bases: 6. The CDR3 runs 13 residues. CDR3 loop: CATNRGMNQPQHF. CDR3 nucleotides: TGTGCCACAAACAGGGGGATGAATCAGCCCCAGCATTTT.

The DNA of the CDR3 is TGTGCCAGCAGCTACCCATTTGGCGGAGCTTTCTTT. Protein: CASSYPFGGAFF. V usage is TRBV7-9 and J usage is TRBJ1-1; D not certain. Germline CDR1 SEHNR, CDR2 FQNEAQ (reference sequence). Trimming left V 4 bases short and J 10 bases short, with 13 bases between. CDR3 length equals 12 residues.

This clone was picked up one time. The chain couples TRBV21-1 to TRBJ2-1; the listed D gene, TRBD1, was not tested against the DNA. TRBV21-1 corresponds to a pseudogene. This CDR3 has 15 residues. The CDR3 DNA is TGTGCCAGCAGCAAAAGAACAGGGGGGCCCTATGAGCAGTTCTTC. Residues: CASSKRTGGPYEQFF.

The chain couples TRBV5-8 to TRBJ1-2, with 8 bases matching TRBD1. Per germline, CDR1 SGHTS and CDR2 YDEGEE. V dropped 0 bases and J dropped 8; count of bases not matched to a gene: 9. CDR3 length equals 15 residues. The CDR3, as DNA: TGTGCCAGCAGCTTGGGCTTGACAGGGGCCGGAGGCTACACCTTC. Residues: CASSLGLTGAGGYTF.

This clone was found a few times. The chain employs TRBV29-1 and TRBJ1-1, with D uncertain. CDR3 length: 12 amino acids. Trimming shortened V by 8 bases and J by 3 bases, and 13 bases separated the two germline ends. Germline lookup yields CDR1 SQVTM and CDR2 ANQGSEA. CDR3 amino acids: CSIKQSDTEAFF. The CDR3 bases are TGCAGCATCAAACAGTCGGACACTGAAGCTTTCTTT.

V and J are TRBV6-4 and TRBJ1-2, with D possibly being TRBD1 (6 bases). V shed 5 bases and J shed 8 bases, with 18 bases lying between them. The V gene's germline CDR1 is MRHNA and CDR2 SNTAGT. This CDR3 spans 14 amino acids. The CDR3 nucleotides read TGTGCCAGCAGTACAGGGATCGGTTTTGTAGGCTACACCTTC. Translating gives CASSTGIGFVGYTF.

The V and J genes are TRBV7-9 and TRBJ1-6; D perhaps matches TRBD1 (5 bases). This CDR3 contains 15 residues. CDR1 SEHNR and CDR2 FQNEAQ come from the germline V gene (reference sequence). Trimming left V 5 bases short and J 14 bases short, with 22 bases between. DNA for the CDR3: TGTGCCAGCAGCCCCCGGGACGTGCGAGGGAGGTCCCTCCACTTT. Residues: CASSPRDVRGRSLHF.

The chain links TRBV5-6 to TRBJ1-3; tentatively, D is TRBD1 (5 bases). This CDR3 has 17 residues. Trimming shortened V by 3 bases and J by 0 bases, and 16 bases separated the two germline ends. The V gene's germline CDR1 is SGHDT and CDR2 YYEEEE. The CDR3 sequence is CASSWAAGRGSGNTIYF. DNA for the CDR3: TGTGCCAGCAGCTGGGCGGCGGGAAGGGGCTCTGGAAACACCATATATTTT. Supplemented by reference TRBV5-6 and TRBJ1-3, the full variable domain reads DAGVTQSPTHLIKTRGQQVTLRCSPKSGHDTVSWYQQALGQGPQFIFQYYEEEERQRGNFPDRFSGHQFPNYSSELNVNALLLGDSALYLCASSWAAGRGSGNTIYFGEGSWLTVV.

This chain links TRBV6-2 or TRBV6-3 with TRBJ1-2; D gene ambiguous. CDR3 length: 12 amino acids. V was pared by 3 bases and J by 5 bases, with 7 bases between. Looked up from germline, CDR1 is MNHEY and CDR2 is SVGEGT. The CDR3 spells CASSYPVYGYTF. CDR3 in DNA: TGTGCCAGCAGTTATCCCGTTTATGGCTACACCTTC.

V and J are TRBV28 and TRBJ2-2; tentative D call: TRBD1 (5 bases). The V and J ends lost 5 bases and 0 bases respectively, with 19 bases between them. Germline V gives CDR1 MDHEN, CDR2 SYDVKM. The CDR3 spans 18 residues. The CDR3 coding sequence is TGTGCCAGCAGTAAGAGATACAGGAAATTCGCGAACACCGGGGAGCTGTTTTTT. It encodes CASSKRYRKFANTGELFF.

The chain joins TRBV19 to TRBJ1-2; TRBD1 might be the D (5 bases). This CDR3 comprises 15 residues. V was shortened by 6 bases and J by 0 bases, with 14 bases between the two germline ends. CDR1 LNHDA and CDR2 SQIVND come from the germline V gene (reference sequence). Here the CDR3 DNA reads TGTGCCAGTAGGATCACAGGACCTGCTAACTATGGCTACACCTTC. Its translation: CASRITGPANYGYTF.

This clone is a singleton in its sample. The J gene is TRBJ1-2, the V gene TRBV28, with 9 bases fitting TRBD1. The CDR3 has 13 residues. Germline CDR1 MDHEN, CDR2 SYDVKM. The ends lost 8 bases at V and 6 bases at J; junction bases unmatched: 7. CDR3 sequence: CASYTGGKDGYTF. The CDR3 DNA is TGTGCCAGCTACACAGGGGGCAAGGATGGCTACACCTTC.

This chain connects TRBV10-1 to TRBJ2-7; D possibly corresponds to TRBD2 (6 bases). From germline, CDR1 is WNHNN and CDR2 SYGVQD (reference sequence). The V end lost 8 bases, the J end lost 3 bases, and 17 bases lay between the germline ends. The CDR3 consists of 14 residues. Here the CDR3 DNA reads TGCGCCAGCTCTGGCGGGAAGGGCTTCTACGAGCAGTACTTC. Translated, it gives CASSGGKGFYEQYF.

The gene calls are TRBV7-2 and TRBJ2-2, with TRBD1 matching 7 bases. The junction had 10 bases not matched to a gene; V was cut back by 5 bases and J by 1 base. The CDR3 runs to 17 residues. Germline V CDR1 and CDR2: SGHTA, FQGNSA. CDR3 sequence (DNA): TGTGCCAGCAGCCGGGTATTGGGACAGCTGAACACCGGGGAGCTGTTTTTT. Amino acids: CASSRVLGQLNTGELFF. Based on the CDR3 plus reference TRBV7-2 and TRBJ2-2, the full variable domain is GAGVSQSPSNKVTEKGKDVELRCDPISGHTALYWYRQSLGQGLEFLIYFQGNSAPDKSGLPSDRFSAERTGGSVSTLTIQRTQQEDSAVYLCASSRVLGQLNTGELFFGEGSRLTVL.

The rearrangement links TRBV11-3 to TRBJ2-7, with 12 bases matching TRBD2. V was pared by 0 bases and J by 0 bases, with 12 bases of the junction left unmatched. Germline-derived CDR1 and CDR2 are SGHNT and YENEEA. The CDR3 sequence is 20 residues long. The CDR3 DNA is TGTGCCAGCAGCTTAGAAGAGCGGAGACTAGCGGGGGTCCCCTCCTACGAGCAGTACTTC. Its translation is CASSLEERRLAGVPSYEQYF. Variable domain in full (rest from reference TRBV11-3 and TRBJ2-7): EAGVVQSPRYKIIEKKQPVAFWCNPISGHNTLYWYLQNLGQGPELLIRYENEEAVDDSQLPKDRFSAERLKGVDSTLKIQPAELGDSAVYLCASSLEERRLAGVPSYEQYFGPGTRLTVT.

This chain links TRBV19 with TRBJ2-3; D uncertain. Deletions cut 3 bases from V and 1 base from J, with 8 bases between. This CDR3 comprises 14 residues. Germline CDR1 reads LNHDA; CDR2 reads SQIVND (reference sequence). The CDR3 reads CASSIYRGTDTQYF. Here the CDR3 DNA reads TGTGCCAGTAGTATTTACAGAGGCACAGATACGCAGTATTTT.

The chain links TRBV7-9 to TRBJ1-1; TRBD1 is a possible D gene (5 bases). CDR3 length: 16 amino acids. Per germline, CDR1 SEHNR and CDR2 FQNEAQ (reference sequence). V lost 2 bases and J lost 0, with 13 bases in between. For the CDR3, the DNA is TGTGCCAGCAGCTTAATTGGGGGGGTCATGAACACTGAAGCTTTCTTT. Amino acid sequence: CASSLIGGVMNTEAFF. Variable domain in full (rest from reference TRBV7-9 and TRBJ1-1): DTGVSQNPRHKITKRGQNVTFRCDPISEHNRLYWYRQTLGQGPEFLTYFQNEAQLEKSRLLSDRFSAERPKGSFSTLEIQRTEQGDSAMYLCASSLIGGVMNTEAFFGQGTRLTVV.

The table lists this clone with a few counts. The J gene is TRBJ1-1, the V gene TRBV18; D gene unclear. The germline CDR1 and CDR2 sequences are KGHSH and LQKENI. CDR3 length: 15 residues. Trimming took 3 bases from V and 1 from J, leaving 12 bases between them. Written as DNA, the CDR3 is TGTGCCAGCTCACCCCTCGTGAGGTCGAACACTGAAGCTTTCTTT. The encoded protein is CASSPLVRSNTEAFF. The variable domain in full, completed from reference TRBV18 and TRBJ1-1, reads NAGVMQNPRHLVRRRGQEARLRCSPMKGHSHVYWYRQLPEEGLKFMVYLQKENIIDESGMPKERFSAEFPKEGPSILRIQQVVRGDSAAYFCASSPLVRSNTEAFFGQGTRLTVV.

In this sample, this clone turned up once. The CDR3 loop reads CASSERQGTTDTQYF. CDR3 DNA: TGTGCCAGCAGTGAACGACAGGGGACCACAGATACGCAGTATTTT. The V call is TRBV25-1, the J call TRBJ2-3; 8 nucleotides line up with TRBD1. The J segment lost 2 bases and the V segment lost 2 bases, leaving 3 bases of the junction unmatched. Germline loops: CDR1 MGHDK, CDR2 SYGVNS. This CDR3 spans 15 amino acids.

This clone was detected a few times. Other DNA sequences in the sample encode the same CDR3. The chain is built from TRBV29-1 and TRBJ1-1; D ambiguous. V was pared by 6 bases and J by 4 bases, with 6 bases between. CDR1 is SQVTM, CDR2 ANQGSEA, per germline. The CDR3 loop spans 10 amino acids. The CDR3 region is CSVGGTEAFF. In DNA form, the CDR3 reads TGCAGCGTGGGAGGCACTGAAGCTTTCTTT. The variable domain in full, completed from reference TRBV29-1 and TRBJ1-1, reads SAVISQKPSRDICQRGTSLTIQCQVDSQVTMMFWYRQQPGQSLTLIATANQGSEATYESGFVIDKFPISRPNLTFSTLTVSNMSPEDSSIYLCSVGGTEAFFGQGTRLTVV.

The chain carries TRBV11-2 and TRBJ1-1; a weak D match, TRBD1 (5 bases). The CDR3 runs 14 residues. Germline assignment: CDR1 SGHAT and CDR2 FQNNGV. Trimming cost V 0 bases and J 8 bases, with 13 bases left between them. CDR3 DNA: TGTGCCAGCAGCTTAGATGGGGCCAGAGGAGAAGCTTTCTTT. Translating it yields CASSLDGARGEAFF.

This clone was counted a few times. The chain has TRBV3-1 (or the pseudogene TRBV3-2) and TRBJ1-2; D unresolved. Germline lookup yields CDR1 LGHDT and CDR2 YNNKEL (reference sequence). The CDR3 totals 13 residues. Trimming pared 0 bases from V and 7 bases from J, leaving 9 bases between. The CDR3 region has the DNA TGTGCCAGCAGCCAAGATTTCGGTAGTGGCTACACCTTC. This gives the protein CASSQDFGSGYTF.

This clone was picked up one time. The chain couples TRBV5-1 to TRBJ1-2; no reliable D call. V lost 4 bases to trimming and J lost 6 bases, with 22 bases between them. Germline V gives CDR1 SGHRS, CDR2 YFSETQ. CDR3 length equals 16 residues. The DNA of the CDR3 is TGCGCCAGCAGCCCTGGTGGGTGGCGGGTAGATGATGGCTACACCTTC. This encodes CASSPGGWRVDDGYTF.

The chain has TRBV18 and TRBJ2-1; D not certain. The CDR3 is 11 amino acids. Deletions cut 3 bases from V and 7 bases from J, with 4 bases between. The germline V gene has CDR1 KGHSH and CDR2 LQKENI. The CDR3: CASSPSNEQFF. The CDR3 nucleotides are TGTGCCAGCTCACCGTCTAATGAGCAGTTCTTC. Filled out from reference TRBV18 and TRBJ2-1, the complete variable domain reads NAGVMQNPRHLVRRRGQEARLRCSPMKGHSHVYWYRQLPEEGLKFMVYLQKENIIDESGMPKERFSAEFPKEGPSILRIQQVVRGDSAAYFCASSPSNEQFFGPGTRLTVL.

The V and J genes are TRBV19 and TRBJ1-2; D gene uncertain. V was shortened by 5 bases and J by 9 bases, with 19 bases between the two germline ends. The CDR3 length is 14 residues. Germline CDR1 is LNHDA and CDR2 is SQIVND (reference sequence). The CDR3 sequence is CASSPWLEENRYTF. The DNA for the CDR3 is TGTGCCAGTAGTCCTTGGTTGGAGGAGAATCGCTACACCTTC.

The rearrangement uses TRBV27 and TRBJ1-2; D unresolved. Germline CDR1 and CDR2: MNHEY and SMNVEV (reference sequence). V lost 4 bases and J lost 4, with 16 bases in between. The length of the CDR3 is 15 residues. The CDR3 region has the DNA TGTGCCAGCAGTTCCTATCCGACGGGGAGCTATGGCTACACCTTC. Its protein is CASSSYPTGSYGYTF.

The V call is TRBV4-3, the J call TRBJ2-3; TRBD2 matches 7 bases. V dropped 0 bases and J dropped 10; count of bases not matched to a gene: 7. There are 14 residues in the CDR3. The V gene's germline CDR1 is LGHNA and CDR2 YSLEER. DNA of the CDR3: TGCGCCAGCAGCCAAGAGAGACTAGCCCTATCGCAGTATTTT. It encodes CASSQERLALSQYF.

This chain joins TRBV7-2 and TRBJ1-5, with D possibly being TRBD1 (5 bases). Per germline, CDR1 SGHTA and CDR2 FQGNSA. The CDR3 consists of 13 residues. Trimming shortened V by 2 bases and J by 4 bases, and 6 bases separated the two germline ends. CDR3 bases: TGTGCCAGCAGCTTATCAGGGAATCAGCCCCAGCATTTT. This sequence encodes CASSLSGNQPQHF.

J is TRBJ2-4 and V is TRBV7-2; 7 nucleotides line up with TRBD1. The V gene's germline CDR1 is SGHTA and CDR2 FQGNSA. This CDR3 spans 15 amino acids. V lost 5 bases, J lost 5 bases, and 9 bases stayed unmatched. This CDR3 reads CASSPGDRTENIQYF. In nucleotides, the CDR3 is TGTGCCAGCAGCCCTGGGGACAGAACTGAAAACATTCAGTACTTC.